Reported below is one TCR beta chain. Which antigen it targets is not known. Base qualities are not provided; no much larger clone lies one nucleotide away. This specimen belongs to a study of CD8 T cells in ankylosing spondylitis (dated by TCRdb to between 2016 and 2019). Turning to the overall study: To find TCR variants linked to disease, the study profiled T cell receptor beta repertoires in ankylosing spondylitis patients and healthy donors. The whole study cohort included roughly 110 healthy donors and some 27 ankylosing spondylitis patients. Samples of peripheral blood were taken, and for ankylosing spondylitis patients, synovial fluid was collected as well.

General findings and caveats noted by the study authors: The disease-linked clones were reported as significantly enriched in matched synovial fluid samples from ankylosing spondylitis patients. A TCR beta motif of about 8 highly homologous amino acid variants appeared characteristic of blood from ankylosing spondylitis patients. A CD8+ phenotype was shown by the disease-linked clones, which were found at relatively low frequencies in peripheral blood. Some motif variants had previously been reported in the synovial fluid and blood of reactive arthritis patients, which suggests shared mechanisms of disease initiation.

The germline V gene (reference sequence) yields SEHNR for CDR1 and FQNEAQ for CDR2. V gives up 4 bases and J gives up 3 bases, and the segment between their germline ends measures 9 bases. The CDR3 goes from the cysteine to the phenylalanine over 13 residues. The DNA shown is the 39-base CDR3, in frame from base 1. TCRdb records Illumina HiSeq 2500 as the sequencer. Quantitative 5'-RACE with molecular barcodes was the method used to prepare the TCR beta libraries. Per the original workflow: To identify disease-linked TCR variants, a new computational method was used, one built on a probabilistic model of VDJ rearrangement. The public sequencing data were trimmed at Q25 with fastp and processed into clonotypes with MiXCR by TCRdb, which kept only in-frame beta chains. CDR3 protein sequences are deduplicated, and each keeps its most common genes and DNA. The V and J calls were not made by the authors but by TCRdb's processing. This sample gives under 450,000 distinct CDR3 sequences in total; 20% to 25% of them show up just once. The top ten clonotypes cover around 13% of the sample.

The rearranged chain carries TRBV7-9 and TRBJ2-5; the D region possibly corresponds to TRBD1 (6 bases align). Material for sequencing was blood, either unsorted or a sorted T cell fraction (not recorded which). This sequence was found in a male donor with ankylosing spondylitis or in good health (not recorded which). The CDR3 here reads CASSWTAEETQYF. The DNA reads as follows: TGTGCCAGCAGCTGGACAGCGGAAGAGACCCAGTACTTC.